Below are 8 T cell receptor beta chains sequenced from a single sample in a study of blood T cells in healthy people across ages. The authors ran a second PCR of roughly 6 to 12 cycles using a sample-barcoded 5' primer and a J-beta primer mix. TCRdb reprocessed the 5' RACE reads via MiXCR and lists one record per CDR3 protein. Of about 1.7 million distinct CDR3 sequences detected, under 30% appear once; the ten largest clones hold 7.7%. The source material was blood. The receptors originated from a woman aged 25-40 years in good health.

The sample holds a few counts of this clonotype. The rearrangement joins TRBV5-1 to TRBJ1-6; D gene ambiguous. The CDR3 covers 16 residues. Germline CDR1 reads SGHRS; CDR2 reads YFSETQ. Trimming shortened V by 3 bases and J by 8 bases, and 18 bases separated the two germline ends. The CDR3 region has the DNA TGCGCCAGCAGCTCAGCCCCCCAAGGACGGGATTCACCCCTCCACTTT. As protein: CASSSAPQGRDSPLHF.

The chain carries TRBV2 and TRBJ2-5; D perhaps matches TRBD1 (5 bases). V dropped 8 bases and J dropped 2 bases, with 21 bases sitting between them. The CDR3 contains 16 residues. Germline V gene lookup returns CDR1 SNHLY and CDR2 FYNNEI. CDR3 amino acids: CASALQGRLTQETQYF. The CDR3, as DNA: TGTGCCAGCGCACTTCAGGGAAGGTTAACGCAAGAGACCCAGTACTTC.

The rearrangement links TRBV27 to TRBJ1-1; D unclear. CDR1 is MNHEY and CDR2 is SMNVEV in the germline V gene (reference sequence). The CDR3 loop spans 13 amino acids. V shed 2 bases and J shed 8 bases, with 12 bases lying between them. The CDR3 here is CASSLKRAEEAFF. CDR3 nucleotide sequence: TGTGCCAGCAGTTTAAAGAGGGCAGAAGAAGCTTTCTTT.

This clonotype turned up a few times. This rearrangement joins TRBV14 to TRBJ2-3; 7 nucleotides line up with TRBD2. The J segment lost 0 bases and the V segment lost 2 bases, leaving 2 bases of the junction unmatched. This CDR3 is built from 15 residues. Germline assignment: CDR1 SGHDN and CDR2 FVKESK. CDR3 nucleotide sequence: TGTGCCAGCAGCCAACTAGCGGATAGCACAGATACGCAGTATTTT. Its translation: CASSQLADSTDTQYF.

The sample holds many counts of this clonotype. The gene calls are TRBV9 and TRBJ1-5; D is uncertain. Germline V gives CDR1 SGDLS, CDR2 YYNGEE. The CDR3 sequence is 13 residues long. Trimming removed 0 bases from V and 6 bases from J, with 7 bases in between. CDR3 sequence (DNA): TGTGCCAGCAGCGTAGCGGGAGGTCAGCCCCAGCATTTT. It translates to CASSVAGGQPQHF.

About this clonotype: At one end, the junction sequence differs from germline, possibly due to a read error. The chain combines TRBV15 with TRBJ1-1; D is possibly TRBD1 (5 bases). CDR3 size: 13 residues. In germline, CDR1 is LNHNV, CDR2 YYDKDF (reference sequence). The CDR3 nucleotides read TGTGCCGCCAGCAGAGATCCGGGGCCCGGGGCTTTCTTT. Translating gives CAASRDPGPGAFF.

The gene calls are TRBV5-6 and TRBJ2-1; 8 nucleotides line up with TRBD2. This CDR3 is built from 15 residues. The junction had 9 bases not matched to a gene; V was cut back by 4 bases and J by 6 bases. The V gene's germline CDR1 is SGHDT and CDR2 YYEEEE. The CDR3 loop is CASSPGLARRNEQFF. The DNA for the CDR3 is TGTGCCAGCAGCCCAGGACTAGCTCGTCGCAATGAGCAGTTCTTC.

This clonotype was found a few times. The V gene is TRBV12-3 or TRBV12-4, the J gene TRBJ2-7; D is uncertain. This CDR3 contains 14 residues. Trimming left V 4 bases short and J 0 bases short, with 10 bases between. The CDR3 DNA sequence: TGTGCCAGCAGTTCGACTGACCTCTCCTACGAGCAGTACTTC. Protein product: CASSSTDLSYEQYF.